Listed below are T cell receptor beta chains from one sample, sequenced in a study of blood T cell repertoires in COVID-19. Clones were read by immunoSEQ multiplex PCR, and TCRdb kept only the in-frame ones, dropping some. Here the sample spans fewer than 200,000 clones, roughly 86% being singletons. The sequencing input was peripheral blood. Every receptor here comes from a woman in her 50s with acute or convalescent COVID-19. CDR3s include the opening cysteine and the closing phenylalanine or tryptophan. A D gene is named only where the DNA matches it firmly. Some rows have no size entry. The others give once, few or many, or a class for an expanded clone.

>TRBV13|NA|NA|TRBJ1-2|16
TGTGCCAGCAGCCTCGAGAGGCGGGAAAGTAACTATGGCTACACCTTC
CASSLERRESNYGYTF
>TRBV10-3|NA|TRBD2|TRBJ2-7|13
TGTGCCATCCAGGCTAGCGGGGGGTACGAGCAGTACTTC
CAIQASGGYEQYF
>TRBV4-1|NA|TRBD1|TRBJ2-1|15
TGCGCCAGCAGCCTCGGACAGGCCACTTACAATGAGCAGTTCTTC
CASSLGQATYNEQFF
>TRBV24-1|NA|NA|TRBJ2-1|13
TGTGCCACCAGTGCCCAGGTCTACAATGAGCAGTTCTTC
CATSAQVYNEQFF
>TRBV27|NA|NA|TRBJ2-7|18
TGTGCCAGCAGTACAGATCTTAGGGAACCCGGACAGCCCTACGAGCAGTACTTC
CASSTDLREPGQPYEQYF
>TRBV3-1/TRBV3-2|NA|NA|TRBJ2-2|14
TGTGCCAGCAGCCAAATTTCAGGGGCCGGGGAGCTGTTTTTT
CASSQISGAGELFF
>TRBV5-4|NA|NA|TRBJ1-1|15
TGTGCCAGCAGCCCTGGGCAAGATAGGGGCACTGAAGCTTTCTTT
CASSPGQDRGTEAFF
>TRBV6-5|once|NA|TRBJ2-7|15
TGTGCCAGCACCCAAGGGGTAGGGCAGGGGTACGAGCAGTACTTC
CASTQGVGQGYEQYF
>TRBV7-2|NA|TRBD2|TRBJ2-7|15
TGTGCCAGCAGCTTTCAGTGGGGGGGGACCTACGAGCAGTACTTC
CASSFQWGGTYEQYF
>TRBV4-1|NA|NA|TRBJ1-2|14
TGCGCCAGCAGCCAGATGGACAGTGTCTATGGCTACACCTTC
CASSQMDSVYGYTF
>TRBV7-9|many|NA|TRBJ2-7|13
TGTGCCAGCAGCTTACCGACGGGTTGGGAGCAGTACTTC
CASSLPTGWEQYF
>TRBV19|NA|NA|TRBJ1-2|16
TGTGCCAGTAGTATAGTAGCAGGGAATCTTCGCTATGGCTACACCTTC
CASSIVAGNLRYGYTF
>TRBV30|NA|NA|TRBJ1-4|14
TGTGCCTGGACCCCAGGAGGGGTTAATGAAAAACTGTTTTTT
CAWTPGGVNEKLFF
>TRBV7-9|NA|NA|TRBJ2-1|16
TGTGCCAGCAGCTCGACCGGGACAACATCCTACAATGAGCAGTTCTTC
CASSSTGTTSYNEQFF
>TRBV4-3|NA|NA|TRBJ2-1|15
TGCGCCAGCAGCCAAGACAGGGTAGGGTCCAATGAGCAGTTCTTC
CASSQDRVGSNEQFF
>TRBV7-8|once|TRBD1|TRBJ2-7|15
TGTGCCAGCAGCTCTAGGGACAGGGGGTTACACGAGCAGTACTTC
CASSSRDRGLHEQYF
>TRBV15|once|NA|TRBJ2-5|15
TGTGCCACCAGCAGAGGCCCTGGACAGCAAGAGACCCAGTACTTC
CATSRGPGQQETQYF
>TRBV6-5|NA|TRBD1|TRBJ1-1|13
TGTGTCACAAGCCGACAGGGTGGGACTGAAGCTTTCTTT
CVTSRQGGTEAFF
>TRBV11-2|NA|TRBD1|TRBJ2-3|15
TGTGCCAGCATTCCCCCCAGGGGGCCAACAGATACGCAGTATTTT
CASIPPRGPTDTQYF
>TRBV11-2|NA|TRBD1|TRBJ1-2|13
TGTGCCAGCAGCAGCAAGGGGGCCTATGGCTACACCTTC
CASSSKGAYGYTF
>TRBV7-9|NA|NA|TRBJ1-2|16
TGTGCCAGCAGCTTAGCAGGGAGTGCCCCTAACTATGGCTACACCTTC
CASSLAGSAPNYGYTF
>TRBV7-9|NA|NA|TRBJ1-1|15
TGTGCCAGCAGCAGCCTCTTCAGCCGCGGAACTGAAGCTTTCTTT
CASSSLFSRGTEAFF
>TRBV6-6|NA|NA|TRBJ1-2|16
TGTGCCAGCAGTCGCCGACAGGAGGTATCAAACTATGGCTACACCTTC
CASSRRQEVSNYGYTF
>TRBV30|NA|NA|TRBJ2-6|14
TGTGCCTGGGACAGCTCTGCTGGGGCCAACGTCCTGACTTTC
CAWDSSAGANVLTF
>TRBV30|NA|TRBD2|TRBJ2-7|12
TGTGCCTGGACTAGCGGGGACTACGAGCAGTACTTC
CAWTSGDYEQYF
>TRBV5-4|NA|NA|TRBJ2-7|15
TGTGCCAGCAGCGGAGGGGGCAGGTTTCCCTACGAGCAGTACTTC
CASSGGGRFPYEQYF
>TRBV30|NA|TRBD2|TRBJ2-3|14
TGTGCCTGGACTAGCGGGAGTAGCACAGATACGCAGTATTTT
CAWTSGSSTDTQYF
>TRBV5-1|once|TRBD1|TRBJ1-5|14
TGCGCCAGCAGCCTGACAGGGGATAATCAGCCCCAGCATTTT
CASSLTGDNQPQHF
>TRBV6-2/TRBV6-3|few|NA|TRBJ2-7|15
TGTGCCAGCAGTTACTCCTCCGGGAGCTCCTACGAGCAGTACTTC
CASSYSSGSSYEQYF
>TRBV7-3|once|TRBD1|TRBJ1-2|13
TGTGCCAGCAGCTTAGACAGGGACTATGGCTACACCTTC
CASSLDRDYGYTF
>TRBV2|NA|TRBD2|TRBJ2-1|16
TGTGCCAGCAGTCACCCGGGACTAGCGGCTTACAATGAGCAGTTCTTC
CASSHPGLAAYNEQFF
>TRBV3-1/TRBV3-2|NA|NA|TRBJ2-7|14
TGTGCCAGCAGCCAAGATAACAGGGCCTACGAGCAGTACTTC
CASSQDNRAYEQYF
>TRBV11-2|NA|NA|TRBJ2-6|15
TGTGCCAGCAGGACGCCGGGCTCTGGGGCCAACGTCCTGACTTTC
CASRTPGSGANVLTF
>TRBV9|NA|NA|TRBJ2-7|14
TGTGCCAGCAGCGTAGCTATGGGCCCTTACGAGCAGTACTTC
CASSVAMGPYEQYF
>TRBV6-2/TRBV6-3|NA|NA|TRBJ1-3|14
TGTGCCAGCAGTTCCCCAGGGGCTGGAAACACCATATATTTT
CASSSPGAGNTIYF
>TRBV11-2|NA|NA|TRBJ2-3|13
TGTGCCAGCAGCCTGAATGCCCGGGATACGCAGTATTTT
CASSLNARDTQYF
>TRBV18|NA|TRBD1|TRBJ1-1|17
TGTGCCAGCTCACCACCCAACAACAGGGGCGAGGGCACTGAAGCTTTCTTT
CASSPPNNRGEGTEAFF
>TRBV5-1|NA|NA|TRBJ1-2|15
TGCGCCAGCAGCCCTACCGGGAGTAAGAACTATGGCTACACCTTC
CASSPTGSKNYGYTF
>TRBV5-1|once|NA|TRBJ2-7|15
TGCGCCAGCGCCCCGGACGGGGAAAGCTCCTACGAGCAGTACTTC
CASAPDGESSYEQYF
>TRBV6-5|NA|NA|TRBJ2-3|16
TGTGCCAGCAGTTGGGGGTTCAGGGGAAGCACAGATACGCAGTATTTT
CASSWGFRGSTDTQYF
>TRBV27|once|NA|TRBJ1-2|14
TGTGCCAGCAGCCTCCTATTTGGAGATTATGGCTACACCTTC
CASSLLFGDYGYTF
>TRBV11-2|once|TRBD2|TRBJ2-4|15
TGTGCCAGCAGCCGGGGGGGCCTAGCCAAAAACATTCAGTACTTC
CASSRGGLAKNIQYF
>TRBV19|few|NA|TRBJ1-2|13
TGTGCCAGCTCACAGGGTCCGCTAGGAGGCTACACCTTC
CASSQGPLGGYTF
>TRBV18|NA|NA|TRBJ2-1|11
TGTGCCAGCTCACCTAGGACAAGGCAGTTCTTC
CASSPRTRQFF
>TRBV10-3|few|NA|TRBJ2-1|17
TGTGCCATCAGTGAGTCCTTGACAGGCTATGGGAACAATGAGCAGTTCTTC
CAISESLTGYGNNEQFF
>TRBV11-2|once|NA|TRBJ1-2|14
TGTGCCAGCAGCTTAGATCGTAGCACCCATGGCTACACCTTC
CASSLDRSTHGYTF
>TRBV4-2|NA|NA|TRBJ1-2|13
TGTGCCAGCAGCCAAATGACGTCGGGTGGCTACACCTTC
CASSQMTSGGYTF
>TRBV7-9|once|NA|TRBJ2-7|13
TGTGCCAGCAGACCAGGACAGTCCTACGAGCAGTACTTC
CASRPGQSYEQYF
>TRBV6-6|NA|TRBD1|TRBJ1-1|13
TGTGCCAGCAGTTACGCAGGGACAGGTGAAGCTTTCTTT
CASSYAGTGEAFF
>TRBV6-5|NA|TRBD2|TRBJ2-5|15
TGTGCCAGCAGGAGGCTAGCGGGAGGGTTTGGGACCCAGTACTTC
CASRRLAGGFGTQYF
>TRBV19|NA|NA|TRBJ1-4|13
TGTGCCAGTCGACTGGGGGGGGATGAAAAACTGTTTTTT
CASRLGGDEKLFF
>TRBV6-5|NA|NA|TRBJ2-2|13
TGTGCCAGCAATCGAGGAGGGACCGGGGAGCTGTTTTTT
CASNRGGTGELFF